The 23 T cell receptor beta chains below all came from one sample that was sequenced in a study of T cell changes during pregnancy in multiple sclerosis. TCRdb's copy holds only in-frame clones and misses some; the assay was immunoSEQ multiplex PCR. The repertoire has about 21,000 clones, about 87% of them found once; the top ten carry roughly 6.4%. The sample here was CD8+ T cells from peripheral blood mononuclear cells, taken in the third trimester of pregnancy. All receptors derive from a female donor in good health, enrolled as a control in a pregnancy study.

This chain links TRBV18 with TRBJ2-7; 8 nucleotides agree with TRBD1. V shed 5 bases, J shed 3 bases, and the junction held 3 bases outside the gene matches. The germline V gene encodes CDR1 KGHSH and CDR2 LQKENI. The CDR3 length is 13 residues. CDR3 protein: CASSLDRDYEQYF. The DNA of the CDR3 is TGTGCCAGCTCATTGGACAGGGACTACGAGCAGTACTTC.

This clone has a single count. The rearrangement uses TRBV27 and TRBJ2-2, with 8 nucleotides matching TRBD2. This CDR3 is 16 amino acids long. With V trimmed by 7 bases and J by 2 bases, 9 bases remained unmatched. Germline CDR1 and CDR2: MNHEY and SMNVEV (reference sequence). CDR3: CASTPGLAANTGELFF. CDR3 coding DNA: TGTGCCAGCACCCCAGGACTAGCAGCTAACACCGGGGAGCTGTTTTTT.

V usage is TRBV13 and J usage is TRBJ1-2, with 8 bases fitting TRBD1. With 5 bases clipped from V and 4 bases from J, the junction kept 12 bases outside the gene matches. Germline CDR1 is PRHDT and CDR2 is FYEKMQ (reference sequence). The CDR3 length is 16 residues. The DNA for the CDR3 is TGTGCCAGCAGCCCGGGGGGACAGGATCTTTTCTATGGCTACACCTTC. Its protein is CASSPGGQDLFYGYTF.

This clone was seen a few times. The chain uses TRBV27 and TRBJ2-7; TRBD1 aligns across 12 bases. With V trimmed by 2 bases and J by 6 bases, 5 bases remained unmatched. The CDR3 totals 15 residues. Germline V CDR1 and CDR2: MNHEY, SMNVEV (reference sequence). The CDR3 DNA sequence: TGTGCCAGCAGTTTAATCGGGGACAGGGGGCGCGAGCAGTACTTC. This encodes CASSLIGDRGREQYF.

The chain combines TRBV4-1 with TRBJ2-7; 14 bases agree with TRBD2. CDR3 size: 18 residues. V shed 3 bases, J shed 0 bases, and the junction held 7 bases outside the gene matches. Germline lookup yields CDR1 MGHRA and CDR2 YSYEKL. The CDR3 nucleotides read TGCGCCAGCAGCCACAGGACTAGCGGGAGGTCGATCTCCTACGAGCAGTACTTC. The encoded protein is CASSHRTSGRSISYEQYF.

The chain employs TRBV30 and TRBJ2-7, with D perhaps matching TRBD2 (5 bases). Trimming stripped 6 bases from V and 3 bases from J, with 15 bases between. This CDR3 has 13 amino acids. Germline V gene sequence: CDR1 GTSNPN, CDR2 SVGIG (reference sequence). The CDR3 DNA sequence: TGTGCCTGTAGAGGGTCTCCAAACTACGAGCAGTACTTC. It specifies CACRGSPNYEQYF. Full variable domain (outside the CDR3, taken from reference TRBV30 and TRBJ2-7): SQTIHQWPATLVQPVGSPLSLECTVEGTSNPNLYWYRQAAGRGLQLLFYSVGIGQISSEVPQNLSASRPQDRQFILSSKKLLLSDSGFYLCACRGSPNYEQYFGPGTRLTVT.

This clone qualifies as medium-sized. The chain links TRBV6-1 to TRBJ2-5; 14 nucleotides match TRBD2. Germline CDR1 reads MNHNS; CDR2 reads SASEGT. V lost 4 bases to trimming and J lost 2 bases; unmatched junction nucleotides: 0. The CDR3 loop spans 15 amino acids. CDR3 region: CASSGLAGGQETQYF. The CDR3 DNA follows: TGTGCCAGCAGTGGACTAGCGGGGGGGCAAGAGACCCAGTACTTC.

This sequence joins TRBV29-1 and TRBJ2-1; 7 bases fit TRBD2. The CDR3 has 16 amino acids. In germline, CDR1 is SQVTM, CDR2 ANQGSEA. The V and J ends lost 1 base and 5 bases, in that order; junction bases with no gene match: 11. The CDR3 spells CSVEGGSTSADNEQFF. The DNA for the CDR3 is TGCAGCGTTGAAGGGGGCTCTACTAGCGCCGACAATGAGCAGTTCTTC.

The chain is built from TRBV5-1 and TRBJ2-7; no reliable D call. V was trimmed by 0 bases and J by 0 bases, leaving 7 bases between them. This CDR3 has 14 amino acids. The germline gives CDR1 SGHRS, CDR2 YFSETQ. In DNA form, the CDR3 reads TGCGCCAGCAGCTTGGGAGACACCTCCTACGAGCAGTACTTC. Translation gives CASSLGDTSYEQYF.

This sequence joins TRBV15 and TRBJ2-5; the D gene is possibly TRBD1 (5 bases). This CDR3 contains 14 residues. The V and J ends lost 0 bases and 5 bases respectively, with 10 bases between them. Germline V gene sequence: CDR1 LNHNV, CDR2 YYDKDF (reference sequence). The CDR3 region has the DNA TGTGCCACCAGCAGAGATCAGGGTCCGGAGACCCAGTACTTC. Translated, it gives CATSRDQGPETQYF.

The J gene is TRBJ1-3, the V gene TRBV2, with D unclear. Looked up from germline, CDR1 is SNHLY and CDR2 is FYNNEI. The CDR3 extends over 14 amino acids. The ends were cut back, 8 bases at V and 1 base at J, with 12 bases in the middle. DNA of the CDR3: TGTGCCAGCTTCCCGGGGATGTCTGGAAACACCATATATTTT. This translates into CASFPGMSGNTIYF.

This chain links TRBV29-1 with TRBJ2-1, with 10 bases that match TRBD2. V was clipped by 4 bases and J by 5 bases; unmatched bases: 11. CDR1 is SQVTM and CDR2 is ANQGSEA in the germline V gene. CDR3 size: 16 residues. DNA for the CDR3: TGCAGCGTTGTAGGTGAGCGGGAGGGCCGACACAATGAGCAGTTCTTC. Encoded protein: CSVVGEREGRHNEQFF.

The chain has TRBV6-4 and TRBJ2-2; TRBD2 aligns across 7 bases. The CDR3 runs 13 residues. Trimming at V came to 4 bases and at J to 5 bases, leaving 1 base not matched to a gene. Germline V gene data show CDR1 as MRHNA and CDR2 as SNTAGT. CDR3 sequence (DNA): TGTGCCAGCAGTGCTAGCGGAACCGGGGAGCTGTTTTTT. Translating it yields CASSASGTGELFF.

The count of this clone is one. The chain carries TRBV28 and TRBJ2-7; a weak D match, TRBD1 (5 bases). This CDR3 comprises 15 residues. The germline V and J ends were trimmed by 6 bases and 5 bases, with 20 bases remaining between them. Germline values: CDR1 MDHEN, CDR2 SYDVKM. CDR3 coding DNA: TGTGCCAGCAGACCCACGGGCAGGGAAGGGGACGAGCAGTACTTC. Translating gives CASRPTGREGDEQYF.

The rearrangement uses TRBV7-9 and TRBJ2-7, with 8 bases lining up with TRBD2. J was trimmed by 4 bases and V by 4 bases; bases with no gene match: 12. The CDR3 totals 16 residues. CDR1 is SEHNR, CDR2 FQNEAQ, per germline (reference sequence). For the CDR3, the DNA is TGTGCCAGCAGCTCCCTAGAAGCGGGAGTTCTGTACGAGCAGTACTTC. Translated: CASSSLEAGVLYEQYF.

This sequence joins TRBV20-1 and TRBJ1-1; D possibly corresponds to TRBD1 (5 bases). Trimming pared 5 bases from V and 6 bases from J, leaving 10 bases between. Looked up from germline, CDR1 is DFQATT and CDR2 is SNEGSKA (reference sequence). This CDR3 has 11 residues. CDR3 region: CSASGPPEAFF. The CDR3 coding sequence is TGCAGTGCTTCAGGGCCCCCTGAAGCTTTCTTT.

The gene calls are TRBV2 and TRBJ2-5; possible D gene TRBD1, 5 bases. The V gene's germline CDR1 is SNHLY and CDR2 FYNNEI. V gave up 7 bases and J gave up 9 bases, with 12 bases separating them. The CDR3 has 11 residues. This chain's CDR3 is CASTDSRPQYF. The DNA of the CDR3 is TGTGCCAGCACCGACAGTCGGCCCCAGTACTTC.

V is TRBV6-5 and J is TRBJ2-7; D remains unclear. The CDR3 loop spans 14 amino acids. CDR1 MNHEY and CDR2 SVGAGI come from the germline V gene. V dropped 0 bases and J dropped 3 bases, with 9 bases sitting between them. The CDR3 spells CASSYSRIRYEQYF. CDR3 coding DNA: TGTGCCAGCAGTTACTCGAGAATCCGCTACGAGCAGTACTTC.

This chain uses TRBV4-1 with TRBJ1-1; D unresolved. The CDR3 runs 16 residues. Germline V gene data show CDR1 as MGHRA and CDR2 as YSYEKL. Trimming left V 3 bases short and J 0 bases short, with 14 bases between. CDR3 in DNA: TGCGCCAGCAGCCACCTAGTCGGGTCACTGAACACTGAAGCTTTCTTT. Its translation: CASSHLVGSLNTEAFF.

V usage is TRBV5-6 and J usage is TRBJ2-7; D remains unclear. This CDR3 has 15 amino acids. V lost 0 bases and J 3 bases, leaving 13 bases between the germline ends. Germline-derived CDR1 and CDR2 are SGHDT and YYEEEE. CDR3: CASSLGPGPGYEQYF. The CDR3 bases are TGTGCCAGCAGCTTGGGTCCAGGTCCAGGCTACGAGCAGTACTTC.

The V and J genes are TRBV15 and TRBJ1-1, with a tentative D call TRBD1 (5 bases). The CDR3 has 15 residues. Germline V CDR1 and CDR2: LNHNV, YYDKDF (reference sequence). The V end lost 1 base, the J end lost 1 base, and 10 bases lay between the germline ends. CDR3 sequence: CATSRVAGRNTEAFF. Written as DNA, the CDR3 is TGTGCCACCAGCAGAGTGGCAGGGCGGAACACTGAAGCTTTCTTT.

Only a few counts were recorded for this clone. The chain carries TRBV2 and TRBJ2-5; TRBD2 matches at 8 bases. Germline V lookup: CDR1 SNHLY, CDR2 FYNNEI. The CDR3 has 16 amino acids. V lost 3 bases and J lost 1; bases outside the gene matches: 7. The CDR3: CASSELVSGTQETQYF. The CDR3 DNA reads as TGTGCCAGCAGTGAGCTTGTTAGCGGGACCCAAGAGACCCAGTACTTC.

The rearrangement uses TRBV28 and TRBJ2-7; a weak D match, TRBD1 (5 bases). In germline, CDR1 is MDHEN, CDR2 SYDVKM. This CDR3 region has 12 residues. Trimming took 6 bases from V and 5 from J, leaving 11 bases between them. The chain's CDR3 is CASSPTVNEQYF. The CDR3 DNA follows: TGTGCCAGCAGCCCGACAGTTAACGAGCAGTACTTC.